This T cell receptor (beta chain) was recovered during a study of spatial heterogeneity in lung cancer. As for the study in general: Available PBMC from follow-up, collected a median of around two years after resection, underwent sequencing. Sequence detection consistently recorded a greater number of beta-chain than alpha-chain sequences. Raw reads showed each unique TCR and UMI combination turning up more than ten times on average.

Time point described: blood at routine non-recurrence follow-up after resection. Germline V lookup: CDR1 SGHTA, CDR2 FQGTGA. The CDR3 is made up of 13 amino acids. Trimming removed 2 bases from V and 10 bases from J; junction bases left unmatched: 4. TCRdb re-called the 5' RACE reads through MiXCR, storing one row per CDR3 protein. The sample contains 60,000 to 85,000 distinct CDR3 sequences, about 9.5% of which appear only once. Source: PBMCs, taken at follow-up. The V call is TRBV7-3, the J call TRBJ2-1; 8 positions match TRBD2. This TCR derives from a female donor with early-stage non-small cell lung cancer. The CDR3 is CASSLEAGAEQFF. CDR3 nucleotides: TGTGCCAGCAGCTTAGAAGCGGGAGCCGAGCAGTTCTTC.